These T cell receptor beta chains were read from a single sample in a study of blood T cell repertoires in COVID-19. Measured with immunoSEQ multiplex PCR; TCRdb has only the in-frame clones, and not every one. The sample consists of approximately 210,000 clones, around 94% of them appearing once. Specimen: peripheral blood. These receptors were obtained from a man aged 25 to 45 with COVID-19, enrolled during active disease. Each CDR3 is given with its conserved first and last residue. A D gene is named only where the DNA matches it firmly. For some rows the clone size is stated as once, few or many, or as a class when expanded; others skip it.

CDR3nt: TGCGCCAGCAGCCTCTACGGGGGGGCGGACCACTATGGCTACACCTTC; CDR3aa: CASSLYGGADHYGYTF; d_gene: -; v_gene: TRBV4-1; j_gene: TRBJ1-2; abundance: few
CDR3nt: TGCGCCAGCAGCTTGTGGGACAGGGGTATTAATGAGCAGTTCTTC; CDR3aa: CASSLWDRGINEQFF; d_gene: TRBD1; v_gene: TRBV5-1; j_gene: TRBJ2-1; abundance: -
CDR3nt: TGTGCCAGCAGCCAGGAGCGGGGGGGCTACGAGCAGTACTTC; CDR3aa: CASSQERGGYEQYF; d_gene: TRBD2; v_gene: TRBV4-2; j_gene: TRBJ2-7; abundance: -
CDR3nt: TGTGCCAGCAGTTACTTGATTTCCGGGGATTCTGGCTACACCTTC; CDR3aa: CASSYLISGDSGYTF; d_gene: -; v_gene: TRBV6-5; j_gene: TRBJ1-2; abundance: -
CDR3nt: TGCAGCGTTGAACACCCCGGGGGCGAGCAGTACTTC; CDR3aa: CSVEHPGGEQYF; d_gene: -; v_gene: TRBV29-1; j_gene: TRBJ2-7; abundance: once
CDR3nt: TGTGCCAGCAGCGCCTCAGGACTAAATTCACCCCTCCACTTT; CDR3aa: CASSASGLNSPLHF; d_gene: -; v_gene: TRBV2; j_gene: TRBJ1-6; abundance: -
CDR3nt: TGTGCCAGCAGCTCCAACCCCACCCTAGCGGGGGACTACGAGCAGTACTTC; CDR3aa: CASSSNPTLAGDYEQYF; d_gene: TRBD2; v_gene: TRBV5-6; j_gene: TRBJ2-7; abundance: -
CDR3nt: TGTGCCAGCAGTGAGGGGGACAGAGAATACGAGCAGTACTTC; CDR3aa: CASSEGDREYEQYF; d_gene: TRBD1; v_gene: TRBV25-1; j_gene: TRBJ2-7; abundance: few
CDR3nt: TGTGCCAGCAGTCCCGACTGGAGCTCTGGAAACACCATATATTTT; CDR3aa: CASSPDWSSGNTIYF; d_gene: -; v_gene: TRBV6-4; j_gene: TRBJ1-3; abundance: -
CDR3nt: TGCGCCAGCAGCGAACCCTACCTATCACTGAACACTGAAGCTTTCTTT; CDR3aa: CASSEPYLSLNTEAFF; d_gene: -; v_gene: TRBV4-1; j_gene: TRBJ1-1; abundance: -
CDR3nt: TGTGCCAGCAGCGTAACAGGACAGAGCTTTAATGAAAAACTGTTTTTT; CDR3aa: CASSVTGQSFNEKLFF; d_gene: -; v_gene: TRBV9; j_gene: TRBJ1-4; abundance: -
CDR3nt: TGTGCCAGCAGTGAACTAGGGGCCAACGTCCTGACTTTC; CDR3aa: CASSELGANVLTF; d_gene: -; v_gene: TRBV2; j_gene: TRBJ2-6; abundance: -
CDR3nt: TGCGCCAGCAGCTTGGCGGCCGGAGCCTACGAGCAGTACTTC; CDR3aa: CASSLAAGAYEQYF; d_gene: -; v_gene: TRBV5-1; j_gene: TRBJ2-7; abundance: -
CDR3nt: TGTGCCAGCAGCTACATGCGCCGACTAGCGGACACAGATACGCAGTATTTT; CDR3aa: CASSYMRRLADTDTQYF; d_gene: TRBD2; v_gene: TRBV2; j_gene: TRBJ2-3; abundance: -
CDR3nt: TGTGCCAGCAGTTACTTACAGGGAGAATCCGGGGGCTACACCTTC; CDR3aa: CASSYLQGESGGYTF; d_gene: -; v_gene: TRBV6-6; j_gene: TRBJ1-2; abundance: -
CDR3nt: TGTGCCAGTCGTTCAGCCCGGGATCAGCCCCAGCATTTT; CDR3aa: CASRSARDQPQHF; d_gene: -; v_gene: TRBV19; j_gene: TRBJ1-5; abundance: once
CDR3nt: TGCAGCGGAATGACAGGGGTTTATGGAAACACCATATATTTT; CDR3aa: CSGMTGVYGNTIYF; d_gene: TRBD1; v_gene: TRBV29-1; j_gene: TRBJ1-3; abundance: -
CDR3nt: TGTGCCAGCAGCGAGACAGGGGGTAGTTCACCCCTCCACTTT; CDR3aa: CASSETGGSSPLHF; d_gene: TRBD1; v_gene: TRBV5-6; j_gene: TRBJ1-6; abundance: -
CDR3nt: TGTGCCAGTAGTCAGGCTAGCTTTAGCCAAGTTGAGCAGTTCTTC; CDR3aa: CASSQASFSQVEQFF; d_gene: -; v_gene: TRBV19; j_gene: TRBJ2-1; abundance: -
CDR3nt: TGTGCCAGCTCAGAGGACAGGGGAGGGACAGATACGCAGTATTTT; CDR3aa: CASSEDRGGTDTQYF; d_gene: TRBD1; v_gene: TRBV28; j_gene: TRBJ2-3; abundance: -
CDR3nt: TGTGCCAGCAGTTCCAGGGTTTCTTGGACTGAAGCTTTCTTT; CDR3aa: CASSSRVSWTEAFF; d_gene: -; v_gene: TRBV27; j_gene: TRBJ1-1; abundance: -
CDR3nt: TGTGCCAGCAGCTTGGGTGGACTTTATAATTCACCCCTCCACTTT; CDR3aa: CASSLGGLYNSPLHF; d_gene: -; v_gene: TRBV7-2; j_gene: TRBJ1-6; abundance: once
CDR3nt: TGTGCCAGCAGCTGCCCCGGGAGAATTATTTGTGAAGAGGCTGAAGCTTTCTTT; CDR3aa: CASSCPGRIICEEAEAFF; d_gene: -; v_gene: TRBV11-2; j_gene: TRBJ1-1; abundance: -
CDR3nt: TGCGCCAGCAGTGACACAGGGGATCAGCCCCAGCATTTT; CDR3aa: CASSDTGDQPQHF; d_gene: TRBD1; v_gene: TRBV10-1; j_gene: TRBJ1-5; abundance: once
CDR3nt: TGTGCCTGGAGAGCAGAAGGGGGCACTGAAGCTTTCTTT; CDR3aa: CAWRAEGGTEAFF; d_gene: -; v_gene: TRBV30; j_gene: TRBJ1-1; abundance: -
CDR3nt: TGTGCCAGCAGTCACGCGGGACAGGGCGGCGGCTACACCTTC; CDR3aa: CASSHAGQGGGYTF; d_gene: TRBD1; v_gene: TRBV27; j_gene: TRBJ1-2; abundance: -
CDR3nt: TGTGCCAGCTCACCTTCCTCCCCCGACATAGCTAACTATGGCTACACCTTC; CDR3aa: CASSPSSPDIANYGYTF; d_gene: -; v_gene: TRBV18; j_gene: TRBJ1-2; abundance: -
CDR3nt: TGCGCCAGCGGACAACAAGAGACCCAGTACTTC; CDR3aa: CASGQQETQYF; d_gene: -; v_gene: TRBV5-1; j_gene: TRBJ2-5; abundance: -
CDR3nt: TGTGCCAGCAGTGAAAGAGGGTTTTCTGGAAACACCATATATTTT; CDR3aa: CASSERGFSGNTIYF; d_gene: -; v_gene: TRBV2; j_gene: TRBJ1-3; abundance: -
CDR3nt: TGTGCCAGCAGCTCCAGGGGGCTCGATGAGCAGTTCTTC; CDR3aa: CASSSRGLDEQFF; d_gene: TRBD1; v_gene: TRBV3-1/TRBV3-2; j_gene: TRBJ2-1; abundance: -
CDR3nt: TGTGCCATCAGGGACAGGAACGAAGAGACCCAGTACTTC; CDR3aa: CAIRDRNEETQYF; d_gene: TRBD1; v_gene: TRBV10-3; j_gene: TRBJ2-5; abundance: -
CDR3nt: TGTGCCACCACCGACAGGGCCCGTACGCAGTATTTT; CDR3aa: CATTDRARTQYF; d_gene: TRBD1; v_gene: TRBV7-9; j_gene: TRBJ2-3; abundance: -